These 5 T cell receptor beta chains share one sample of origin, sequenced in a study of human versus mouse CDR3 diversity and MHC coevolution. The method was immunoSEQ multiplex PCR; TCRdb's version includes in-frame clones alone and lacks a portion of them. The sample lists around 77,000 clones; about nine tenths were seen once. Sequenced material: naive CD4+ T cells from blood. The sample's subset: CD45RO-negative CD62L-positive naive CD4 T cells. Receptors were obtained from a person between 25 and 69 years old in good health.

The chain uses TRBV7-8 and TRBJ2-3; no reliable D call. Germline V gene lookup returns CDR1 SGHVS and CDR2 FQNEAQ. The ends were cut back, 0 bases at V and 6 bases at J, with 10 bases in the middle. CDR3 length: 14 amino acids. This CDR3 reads CASSLAPQRDTQYF. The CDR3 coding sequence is TGTGCCAGCAGCTTAGCCCCCCAACGGGATACGCAGTATTTT. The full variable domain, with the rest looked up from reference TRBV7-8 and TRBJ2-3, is GAGVSQSPRYKVAKRGQDVALRCDPISGHVSLFWYQQALGQGPEFLTYFQNEAQLDKSGLPSDRFFAERPEGSVSTLKIQRTQQEDSAVYLCASSLAPQRDTQYFGPGTRLTVL.

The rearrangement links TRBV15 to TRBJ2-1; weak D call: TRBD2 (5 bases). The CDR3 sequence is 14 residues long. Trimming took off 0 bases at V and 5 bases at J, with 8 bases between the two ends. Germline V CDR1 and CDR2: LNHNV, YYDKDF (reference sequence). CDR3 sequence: CATSRDLGDNEQFF. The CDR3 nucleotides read TGTGCCACCAGCAGAGATCTGGGAGACAATGAGCAGTTCTTC.

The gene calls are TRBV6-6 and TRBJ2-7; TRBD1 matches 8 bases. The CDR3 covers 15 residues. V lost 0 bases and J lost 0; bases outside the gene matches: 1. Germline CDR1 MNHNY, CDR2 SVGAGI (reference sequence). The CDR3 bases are TGTGCCAGCAGTTACTCTGGACAGGGCTCCTACGAGCAGTACTTC. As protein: CASSYSGQGSYEQYF.

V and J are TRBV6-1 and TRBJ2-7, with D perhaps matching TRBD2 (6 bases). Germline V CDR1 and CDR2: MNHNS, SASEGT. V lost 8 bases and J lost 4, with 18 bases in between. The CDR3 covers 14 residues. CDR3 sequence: CASGVGRTGYEQYF. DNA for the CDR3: TGTGCCAGCGGGGTAGGGAGGACGGGATACGAGCAGTACTTC.

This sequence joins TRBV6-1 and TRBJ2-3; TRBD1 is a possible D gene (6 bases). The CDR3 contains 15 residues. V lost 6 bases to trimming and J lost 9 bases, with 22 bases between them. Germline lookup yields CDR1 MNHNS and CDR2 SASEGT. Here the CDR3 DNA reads TGTGCCAGCAGCGATTTTCCAGGGGCGCCCGAGACGCAGTATTTT. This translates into CASSDFPGAPETQYF.